This T cell receptor beta chain was documented in a study of regulatory T cells in long-lasting Graves disease. For TCR beta, libraries came from iRepertoire HTBI primers and Arm-PCR of CDR3 regions. MiXCR, run by TCRdb on the multiplex PCR reads, gives a single entry per CDR3 protein. The profile covers about 290,000 distinct CDR3 sequences, with more than 20% appearing a single time and more than 55% taken by the ten largest. This CDR3 contains 14 residues. Germline CDR1 reads MNHNS; CDR2 reads SASEGT. V lost 3 bases and J lost 2, with 10 bases in between. This clonotype was seen many times. No antigen is known for it. Time point in this sample: persistent/refractory GD, antithyroid drugs over 5 years with positive TRAb. The TCR library was made from RNA that had been extracted from PBMCs in TRIzol. Study-wide results and caveats: Relative to newly diagnosed Graves' patients, persistent ones had lower TCR diversity.

Here the sequenced sample was peripheral blood mononuclear cells (PBMCs), taken when the disease was refractory, from a patient treated with antithyroid drugs. The TCR sequence derives from a female donor with Graves disease. The chain employs TRBV6-1 and TRBJ1-1; D not resolved. CDR3 sequence reads: CASSESSGNTEAFF. In DNA, the CDR3 is TGTGCCAGCAGTGAGAGTTCGGGAAACACTGAAGCTTTCTTT.